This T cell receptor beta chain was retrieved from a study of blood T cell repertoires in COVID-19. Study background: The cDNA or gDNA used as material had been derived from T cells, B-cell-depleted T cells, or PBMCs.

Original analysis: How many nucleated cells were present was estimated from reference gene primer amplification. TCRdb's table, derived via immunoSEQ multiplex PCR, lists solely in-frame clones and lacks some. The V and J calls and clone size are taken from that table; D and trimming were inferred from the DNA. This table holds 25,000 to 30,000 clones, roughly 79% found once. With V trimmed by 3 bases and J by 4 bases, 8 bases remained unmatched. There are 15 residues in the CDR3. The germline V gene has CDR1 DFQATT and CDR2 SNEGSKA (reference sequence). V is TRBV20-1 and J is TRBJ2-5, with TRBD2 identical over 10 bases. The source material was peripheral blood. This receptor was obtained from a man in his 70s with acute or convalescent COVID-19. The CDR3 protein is CSASSLAGAGETQYF. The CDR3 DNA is TGCAGTGCTAGTTCGCTAGCGGGGGCGGGAGAGACCCAGTACTTC.